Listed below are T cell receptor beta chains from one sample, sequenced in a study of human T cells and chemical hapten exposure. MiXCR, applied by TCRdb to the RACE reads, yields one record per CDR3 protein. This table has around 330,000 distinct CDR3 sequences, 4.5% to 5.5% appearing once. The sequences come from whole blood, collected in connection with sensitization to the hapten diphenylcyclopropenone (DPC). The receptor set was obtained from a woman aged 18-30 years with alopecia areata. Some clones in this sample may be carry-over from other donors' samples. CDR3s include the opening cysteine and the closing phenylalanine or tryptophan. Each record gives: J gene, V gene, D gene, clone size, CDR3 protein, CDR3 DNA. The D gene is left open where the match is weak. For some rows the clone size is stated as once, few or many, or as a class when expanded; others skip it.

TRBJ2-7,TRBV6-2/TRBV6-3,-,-,CASSSGNEQYF,TGTGCCAGCAGCTCCGGGAACGAGCAGTACTTC
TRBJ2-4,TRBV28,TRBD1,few,CASTPSLDRVIQYF,TGTGCCAGCACTCCCTCGCTGGACAGGGTCATTCAGTACTTC
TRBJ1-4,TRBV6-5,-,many,CASSYADSRFEKLFF,TGTGCCAGCAGTTACGCGGACAGCCGGTTTGAAAAACTGTTTTTT
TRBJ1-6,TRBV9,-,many,CASSVEQGVYSPLHF,TGTGCCAGCAGCGTAGAACAAGGAGTCTATTCACCCCTCCACTTT
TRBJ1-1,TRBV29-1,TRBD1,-,CSGDRENTEAFF,TGCAGCGGGGACAGGGAGAACACTGAAGCTTTCTTT
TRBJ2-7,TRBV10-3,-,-,CAISENQGNYNEQYF,TGTGCCATCAGTGAGAATCAGGGTAATTACAACGAGCAGTACTTC
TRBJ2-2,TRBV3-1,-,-,CASSPFNANTGELFF,TGTGCCAGCAGCCCATTTAATGCGAACACCGGGGAGCTGTTTTTT
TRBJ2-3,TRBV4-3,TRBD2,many,CASSRSSLAGVADTQYF,TGCGCCAGCAGCCGTTCTAGCCTAGCGGGGGTGGCAGATACGCAGTATTTT
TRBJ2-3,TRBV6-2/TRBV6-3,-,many,CASVQMDPYTDTQYF,TGTGCCAGCGTGCAGATGGACCCTTACACAGATACGCAGTATTTT
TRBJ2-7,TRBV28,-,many,CASRRTRASSYEQYF,TGTGCCAGCAGACGTACCAGGGCCAGCTCCTACGAGCAGTACTTC
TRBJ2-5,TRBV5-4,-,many,CASSPGGGRGETQYF,TGTGCCAGCAGCCCCGGAGGGGGGCGCGGGGAGACCCAGTACTTC
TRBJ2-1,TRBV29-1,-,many,CSVEGQGDLFIYNEQFF,TGCAGCGTTGAGGGCCAGGGTGATCTCTTTATTTACAATGAGCAGTTCTTC
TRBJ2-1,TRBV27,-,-,CASTKGGLRDSSSYNEQFF,TGTGCCAGCACGAAGGGGGGACTCCGAGATTCTAGCTCCTACAATGAGCAGTTCTTC
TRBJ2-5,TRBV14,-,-,CASQRYRDQETQYF,TGTGCCAGCCAGAGGTACAGGGACCAAGAGACCCAGTACTTC
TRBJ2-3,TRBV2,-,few,CASYDTSFSTDTQYF,TGTGCCAGCTACGACACGAGCTTCTCCACAGATACGCAGTATTTT
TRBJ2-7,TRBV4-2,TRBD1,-,CASSPRTGVYEQYF,TGTGCCAGCTCCCCTCGGACAGGGGTGTACGAGCAGTACTTC
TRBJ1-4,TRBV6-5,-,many,CASGLGWGKLFF,TGTGCCAGCGGATTGGGGTGGGGAAAACTGTTTTTT
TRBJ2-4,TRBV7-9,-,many,CASSFFWGPGKNIQYF,TGTGCCAGCAGCTTCTTTTGGGGGCCCGGAAAAAACATTCAGTACTTC
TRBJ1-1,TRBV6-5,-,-,CASRPPGLHMNTEAFF,TGTGCCAGCAGACCCCCGGGACTCCACATGAACACTGAAGCTTTCTTT
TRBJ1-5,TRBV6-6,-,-,CASVRGLSNHPQHF,TGTGCCAGCGTAAGGGGGTTAAGCAATCACCCCCAGCATTTT
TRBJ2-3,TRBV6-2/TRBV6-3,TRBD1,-,CASSYGTGYDTQYF,TGTGCCAGCAGTTACGGGACAGGGTACGATACGCAGTATTTT
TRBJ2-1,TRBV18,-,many,CASSPPGLSNEQFF,TGTGCCAGCTCACCACCAGGGTTATCCAATGAGCAGTTCTTC
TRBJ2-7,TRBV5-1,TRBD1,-,CASSRDRKHTYEQYF,TGCGCCAGCAGCCGGGACAGAAAGCATACCTACGAGCAGTACTTC
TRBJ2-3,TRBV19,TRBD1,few,CASSGTGSSTDTQYF,TGTGCCAGTAGCGGGACAGGTTCAAGCACAGATACGCAGTATTTT
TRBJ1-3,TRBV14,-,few,CASSQGGNANTIYF,TGTGCCAGCAGCCAAGGAGGGAACGCAAACACCATATATTTT